The T cell receptor (beta chain) described here comes from a study of radiotherapy plus CTLA-4 blockade in lung cancer. CDR1 and CDR2 (germline): SGHVS, FNYEAQ. CDR3 length: 15 amino acids. V was cut by 3 bases and J by 2 bases, with 11 bases left in between. The protocol was immunoSEQ multiplex PCR, while the TCRdb copy is restricted to in-frame clones and leaves out a portion. The sample holds over 15,000 clones, about 83% seen once. The source of this sequence is a human donor with non-small cell lung cancer whose response to radiotherapy plus ipilimumab could not be evaluated. Material: peripheral blood, obtained from a patient treated with radiotherapy plus ipilimumab. The chain is built from TRBV7-6 and TRBJ2-1; maybe TRBD2 (6 bases). CDR3 loop: CASSFSGEAYNEQFF. The CDR3 region has the DNA TGTGCCAGCAGCTTTAGCGGCGAGGCCTACAATGAGCAGTTCTTC.